Listed below are T cell receptor beta chains from one sample, sequenced in a study of cytomegalovirus exposure and HLA in healthy donors. TCRdb's copy holds only in-frame clones and misses some; the assay was immunoSEQ multiplex PCR. The sample gives about 170,000 clones, around 77% of which show up once; roughly 2.1% is in the top ten. The sample consisted of PBMCs. The receptors come from a woman aged 25 to 39 in good health and CMV-seropositive. The conserved cysteine and the conserved F or W are not part of the CDR3 here. Fields, in order: J gene, V gene, clone size, CDR3 protein. Part of the rows lack a size; the others show once, few, many or a class for expanded clones.

j_gene: TRBJ1-6; v_gene: TRBV4-3; abundance: once; CDR3aa: ASSRSRVVGSPLH
j_gene: TRBJ2-7; v_gene: TRBV28; abundance: .; CDR3aa: ASSPGQGAVSYEQY
j_gene: TRBJ2-3; v_gene: TRBV5-4; abundance: .; CDR3aa: ASSLGLAGLTDTQY
j_gene: TRBJ1-4; v_gene: TRBV27; abundance: .; CDR3aa: ASSPYRGQVEKLF
j_gene: TRBJ2-7; v_gene: TRBV15; abundance: .; CDR3aa: ATSRAGPYEQY
j_gene: TRBJ1-4; v_gene: TRBV5-6; abundance: .; CDR3aa: ASSLYGTGLEKLF
j_gene: TRBJ2-5; v_gene: TRBV9; abundance: .; CDR3aa: ASSFTSAETQY
j_gene: TRBJ1-3; v_gene: TRBV7-9; abundance: .; CDR3aa: ASSLTGSSGNTIY
j_gene: TRBJ2-7; v_gene: TRBV5-1; abundance: .; CDR3aa: ASSLRQGVDEQY
j_gene: TRBJ1-1; v_gene: TRBV30; abundance: .; CDR3aa: AWMGGGKTEAF
j_gene: TRBJ2-1; v_gene: TRBV7-2; abundance: .; CDR3aa: ASSSGLAGGPYNEQF
j_gene: TRBJ1-5; v_gene: TRBV10-3; abundance: .; CDR3aa: AISETDSNQPQH
j_gene: TRBJ2-1; v_gene: TRBV6-5; abundance: .; CDR3aa: ASRQNSGSYNEQF
j_gene: TRBJ1-3; v_gene: TRBV7-9; abundance: .; CDR3aa: ASSPSGIGNTIY
j_gene: TRBJ1-2; v_gene: TRBV18; abundance: .; CDR3aa: ASSQKGAGVGYT
j_gene: TRBJ2-7; v_gene: TRBV7-2; abundance: .; CDR3aa: ASSFQYEQY
j_gene: TRBJ2-5; v_gene: TRBV7-9; abundance: .; CDR3aa: ASSLESEETQY
j_gene: .; v_gene: TRBV30; abundance: .; CDR3aa: AWSGDRPHEQY
j_gene: TRBJ2-1; v_gene: TRBV19; abundance: once; CDR3aa: ASSISLLAGGRGNEQF
j_gene: TRBJ1-2; v_gene: TRBV12-5; abundance: .; CDR3aa: ASGLSPHNYGYT
j_gene: TRBJ2-3; v_gene: TRBV5-1; abundance: .; CDR3aa: ASKEAPSGQGSDTQY
j_gene: TRBJ2-1; v_gene: TRBV5-1; abundance: few; CDR3aa: ASSLQGINEQF
j_gene: TRBJ1-1; v_gene: TRBV7-9; abundance: .; CDR3aa: ASSLASHTEAF
j_gene: TRBJ2-7; v_gene: TRBV29-1; abundance: once; CDR3aa: SATQGSKGEEQY
j_gene: TRBJ1-1; v_gene: TRBV7-2; abundance: .; CDR3aa: ASSLGGGLRGTEAF
j_gene: TRBJ2-7; v_gene: TRBV4-3; abundance: few; CDR3aa: ASSHRTGPPYEQY
j_gene: TRBJ2-5; v_gene: TRBV5-4; abundance: .; CDR3aa: ASSPKGGYQETQY
j_gene: TRBJ2-7; v_gene: TRBV2; abundance: few; CDR3aa: ASSSSYEQY
j_gene: TRBJ2-3; v_gene: TRBV10-1; abundance: .; CDR3aa: ASSRTGTGFGTDTQY
j_gene: TRBJ1-6; v_gene: TRBV2; abundance: .; CDR3aa: ASTGGSNSPLH
j_gene: TRBJ2-1; v_gene: TRBV30; abundance: .; CDR3aa: AWNRLGEDNEQF
j_gene: TRBJ1-1; v_gene: TRBV29-1; abundance: .; CDR3aa: SVRQGGTEAF
j_gene: TRBJ1-4; v_gene: TRBV4-1; abundance: few; CDR3aa: ASSQEARGFEKLF
j_gene: TRBJ2-2; v_gene: TRBV9; abundance: .; CDR3aa: ASSVGASANPGELF
j_gene: TRBJ1-1; v_gene: TRBV9; abundance: .; CDR3aa: ASSVATEGNTEAF
j_gene: TRBJ2-7; v_gene: TRBV9; abundance: once; CDR3aa: ASSVAHSAAYEQY
j_gene: TRBJ1-3; v_gene: TRBV9; abundance: .; CDR3aa: ASSVTPQGGVGNTIY
j_gene: TRBJ1-5; v_gene: TRBV27; abundance: .; CDR3aa: ASSLPVDRGENSNQPQH
j_gene: TRBJ2-7; v_gene: TRBV18; abundance: .; CDR3aa: ASSPGIAGDVEQY
j_gene: TRBJ1-5; v_gene: TRBV6-1; abundance: .; CDR3aa: ASSEQRTENQPQH
j_gene: TRBJ2-7; v_gene: TRBV7-8; abundance: .; CDR3aa: ASSQPGSSEQY
j_gene: TRBJ1-3; v_gene: TRBV5-4; abundance: .; CDR3aa: ASSPGDRGFLSGNTIY
j_gene: TRBJ2-3; v_gene: TRBV10-3; abundance: .; CDR3aa: AISDRRDSTTDTQY
j_gene: TRBJ2-7; v_gene: TRBV11-2; abundance: .; CDR3aa: ASSFGEAGSHEQY
j_gene: TRBJ2-7; v_gene: TRBV4-1; abundance: .; CDR3aa: ASSQVGGREQY
j_gene: TRBJ1-2; v_gene: TRBV18; abundance: .; CDR3aa: ASSPPGQLANYGYT
j_gene: TRBJ2-7; v_gene: TRBV5-1; abundance: .; CDR3aa: ASSLAAGAHYEQY